The 13 T cell receptor beta chains reported below all come from one sample, sequenced in a study of control samples from healthy donors and cancer patients. The data were produced by immunoSEQ multiplex PCR, yet TCRdb's version contains in-frame clones alone and is incomplete. The data contain some 120,000 clones, around 93% of them singletons. Sequences were obtained from blood. The origin of the receptors is a man aged 18 to 30 in good health.

V usage is TRBV30 and J usage is TRBJ1-6, with no clear D. Trimming took off 7 bases at V and 10 bases at J, with 14 bases between the two ends. The CDR3 consists of 12 residues. The V gene's germline CDR1 is GTSNPN and CDR2 SVGIG (reference sequence). The chain's CDR3 is CASEHTKSPLHF. The CDR3 region has the DNA TGTGCCTCCGAACATACGAAGTCACCCCTCCACTTT.

This clone was seen only once. The V gene is TRBV12-5, the J gene TRBJ1-4; TRBD1 might be the D (5 bases). The length of the CDR3 is 15 residues. CDR1 LGHNT and CDR2 FRNRAP come from the germline V gene. The V end was cut by 6 bases, the J end by 0 bases, with 11 bases between. CDR3 coding DNA: TGTGCTAGTGGCGTTGGACACTCAACTAATGAAAAACTGTTTTTT. This encodes CASGVGHSTNEKLFF.

The V and J genes are TRBV12-5 and TRBJ1-1; no clear D. The CDR3 runs to 13 residues. Germline assignment: CDR1 LGHNT and CDR2 FRNRAP. Trimming left V 6 bases short and J 1 base short, with 9 bases between. CDR3 DNA: TGTGCTAGTGGCAAGACTGGGAACACTGAAGCTTTCTTT. Its translation is CASGKTGNTEAFF.

J is TRBJ1-5 and V is TRBV5-4; 9 nucleotides line up with TRBD1. Germline V lookup: CDR1 SGHNT, CDR2 YYREEE (reference sequence). Trimming at V came to 5 bases and at J to 0 bases, leaving 9 bases not matched to a gene. This CDR3 has 17 amino acids. The CDR3 coding sequence is TGTGCCAGCAGTTGTGGACAGGGGCTTCATAGCAATCAGCCCCAGCATTTT. Its translation: CASSCGQGLHSNQPQHF.

This clone was detected once. The same CDR3 arises from other DNA sequences in this sample as well. This chain connects TRBV7-9 to TRBJ1-1; tentative D call: TRBD1 (5 bases). Between the trimmed V and J ends, which lost 3 bases and 1 base, there was a span of 9 bases. This CDR3 has 14 amino acids. Germline values: CDR1 SEHNR, CDR2 FQNEAQ (reference sequence). The CDR3 region is CASSFQGANTEAFF. DNA for the CDR3: TGTGCCAGCAGCTTTCAAGGGGCGAACACTGAAGCTTTCTTT.

The chain joins TRBV19 to TRBJ1-2; maybe TRBD1 (6 bases). The germline V gene encodes CDR1 LNHDA and CDR2 SQIVND (reference sequence). Between the trimmed V and J ends, which lost 6 bases and 4 bases, there was a span of 15 bases. The CDR3 extends over 14 amino acids. The CDR3 protein is CASSEGGASYGYTF. CDR3 sequence (DNA): TGTGCCAGTAGCGAGGGGGGCGCGTCCTATGGCTACACCTTC.

This chain uses TRBV5-4 with TRBJ1-1; the D is unclear. Trimming took 1 base from V and 1 from J, leaving 5 bases between them. This CDR3 spans 13 amino acids. Looked up from germline, CDR1 is SGHNT and CDR2 is YYREEE (reference sequence). The CDR3 DNA is TGTGCCAGCAGCTTGAATTGGAACACTGAAGCTTTCTTT. As protein: CASSLNWNTEAFF.

CDR3 protein: CASSLRTDTQYF. The DNA for the CDR3 is TGTGCCAGCAGCCTCCGGACAGATACGCAGTATTTT. The genes are TRBV3-1 (or the pseudogene TRBV3-2) and TRBJ2-3, with D unclear. In germline, CDR1 is LGHDT, CDR2 YNNKEL (reference sequence). The CDR3 contains 12 residues. Between the trimmed V and J ends, which lost 4 bases and 3 bases, there was a span of 5 bases.

This chain uses TRBV12-3 or TRBV12-4 with TRBJ2-7, with D possibly being TRBD1 (6 bases). The CDR3 loop spans 13 amino acids. V lost 3 bases and J 4 bases, leaving 10 bases between the germline ends. DNA of the CDR3: TGTGCCAGCAGTTTGGGCAGGGGATACGAGCAGTACTTC. This codes for CASSLGRGYEQYF.

V and J are TRBV19 and TRBJ1-3; 7 bases fit TRBD1. There are 15 residues in the CDR3. V gave up 7 bases and J gave up 4 bases; unmatched junction bases: 10. CDR1 is LNHDA and CDR2 is SQIVND in the germline V gene (reference sequence). CDR3 amino acids: CASIAQGVAGNTIYF. CDR3 DNA sequence: TGTGCCAGTATAGCCCAGGGGGTCGCCGGAAACACCATATATTTT. The full variable domain, with the rest looked up from reference TRBV19 and TRBJ1-3, is DGGITQSPKYLFRKEGQNVTLSCEQNLNHDAMYWYRQDPGQGLRLIYYSQIVNDFQKGDIAEGYSVSREKKESFPLTVTSAQKNPTAFYLCASIAQGVAGNTIYFGEGSWLTVV.

The V call is TRBV5-1, the J call TRBJ1-3; 7 nucleotides line up with TRBD1. The CDR3 consists of 15 residues. Germline-derived CDR1 and CDR2 are SGHRS and YFSETQ. With V trimmed by 4 bases and J by 0 bases, 4 bases remained unmatched. DNA of the CDR3: TGCGCCAGCAGCCTCGGGACAGCCTCTGGAAACACCATATATTTT. Amino acid sequence: CASSLGTASGNTIYF.

The genes are TRBV5-1 and TRBJ1-3; TRBD1 might be the D (5 bases). This CDR3 spans 17 amino acids. Germline values: CDR1 SGHRS, CDR2 YFSETQ. Trimming stripped 0 bases from V and 1 base from J, with 14 bases between. The CDR3 spells CASSLVGRVGSGNTIYF. CDR3 coding DNA: TGCGCCAGCAGCTTGGTAGGCAGGGTTGGATCTGGAAACACCATATATTTT.

The CDR3, as DNA: TGCGCCAGCAGCCAAGATGCGGGGGCTGGCCAGCCCCAGCATTTT. The encoded protein is CASSQDAGAGQPQHF. V usage is TRBV4-1 and J usage is TRBJ1-5; D may be TRBD1 (6 bases). The CDR3 extends over 15 amino acids. Trimming removed 0 bases from V and 7 bases from J, with 13 bases in between. CDR1 MGHRA and CDR2 YSYEKL come from the germline V gene.